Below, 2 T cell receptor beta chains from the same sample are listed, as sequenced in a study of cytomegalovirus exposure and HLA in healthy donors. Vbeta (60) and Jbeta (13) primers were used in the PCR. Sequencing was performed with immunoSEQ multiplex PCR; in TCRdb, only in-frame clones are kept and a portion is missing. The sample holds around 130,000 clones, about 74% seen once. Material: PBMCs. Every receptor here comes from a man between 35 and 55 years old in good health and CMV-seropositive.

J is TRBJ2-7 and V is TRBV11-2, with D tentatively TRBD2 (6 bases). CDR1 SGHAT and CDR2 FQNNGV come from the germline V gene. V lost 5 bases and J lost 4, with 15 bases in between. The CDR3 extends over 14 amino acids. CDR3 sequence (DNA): TGTGCCAGCAGCACCAGGACTACCCAGTACGAGCAGTACTTC. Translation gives CASSTRTTQYEQYF. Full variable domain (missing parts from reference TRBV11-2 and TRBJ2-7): EAGVAQSPRYKIIEKRQSVAFWCNPISGHATLYWYQQILGQGPKLLIQFQNNGVVDDSQLPKDRFSAERLKGVDSTLKIQPAKLEDSAVYLCASSTRTTQYEQYFGPGTRLTVT.

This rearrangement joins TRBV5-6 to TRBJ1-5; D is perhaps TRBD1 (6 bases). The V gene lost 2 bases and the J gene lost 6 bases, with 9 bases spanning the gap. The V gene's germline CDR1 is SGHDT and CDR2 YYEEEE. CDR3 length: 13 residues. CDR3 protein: CASSLQGTQPQHF. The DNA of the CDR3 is TGTGCCAGCAGCTTACAGGGCACTCAGCCCCAGCATTTT.